These 8 T cell receptor beta chains share one sample of origin, sequenced in a study of T cell responses to AZD1222 COVID-19 vaccine. The assay was immunoSEQ multiplex PCR, and TCRdb's table has in-frame clones only and misses some. Among 75,000 to 100,000 clones listed, nearly 90% were seen once. Here the sequenced sample was peripheral blood, taken on day 0 of AZD1222 vaccination. These TCRs come from an adult in good health.

This chain links TRBV6-6 with TRBJ2-3; possibly TRBD1 for D (5 bases). V lost 9 bases and J 2 bases, leaving 9 bases between the germline ends. Germline assignment: CDR1 MNHNY and CDR2 SVGAGI (reference sequence). The CDR3 has 12 amino acids. CDR3 loop: CASTGNTDTQYF. The CDR3, as DNA: TGTGCCAGTACAGGTAACACAGATACGCAGTATTTT.

The J gene is TRBJ2-2, the V gene TRBV19; 11 positions agree with TRBD2. CDR1 is LNHDA and CDR2 is SQIVND in the germline V gene (reference sequence). V trimming: 5 bases; J trimming: 8 bases; junction bases outside the gene matches: 10. This CDR3 comprises 16 residues. The CDR3 protein is CASSEGTSGRVGELFF. The CDR3 coding sequence is TGTGCCAGTAGTGAGGGGACTAGCGGTCGAGTGGGGGAGCTGTTTTTT. The variable domain in full, completed from reference TRBV19 and TRBJ2-2, reads DGGITQSPKYLFRKEGQNVTLSCEQNLNHDAMYWYRQDPGQGLRLIYYSQIVNDFQKGDIAEGYSVSREKKESFPLTVTSAQKNPTAFYLCASSEGTSGRVGELFFGEGSRLTVL.

The chain joins TRBV4-1 to TRBJ2-4; unclear D gene. Germline V gives CDR1 MGHRA, CDR2 YSYEKL. V lost 0 bases and J 12 bases, leaving 12 bases between the germline ends. This CDR3 spans 13 amino acids. CDR3 sequence reads: CASSQDWVSSQYF. The CDR3 bases are TGCGCCAGCAGCCAAGATTGGGTGAGCTCTCAGTACTTC.

The V and J genes are TRBV18 and TRBJ1-6; D not certain. V lost 3 bases, J lost 7 bases, and 7 bases lay in between. The CDR3 length is 13 residues. Looked up from germline, CDR1 is KGHSH and CDR2 is LQKENI. The CDR3 is CASSPTENSPLHF. In nucleotides, the CDR3 is TGTGCCAGCTCACCCACGGAAAATTCACCCCTCCACTTT.

The chain combines TRBV2 with TRBJ1-2, with D possibly matching TRBD1 (6 bases). The CDR3 is made up of 13 amino acids. Germline lookup yields CDR1 SNHLY and CDR2 FYNNEI. V lost 7 bases to trimming and J lost 2 bases, with 11 bases between them. CDR3 nucleotide sequence: TGTGCCAGCACCCGGGACACCAACTATGGCTACACCTTC. It specifies CASTRDTNYGYTF.

The chain employs TRBV7-3 and TRBJ2-6; unclear D gene. The CDR3 has 18 residues. The V gene lost 2 bases and the J gene lost 1 base, with 15 bases spanning the gap. Germline values: CDR1 SGHTA, CDR2 FQGTGA. The CDR3 nucleotides are TGTGCCAGCAGCTTAGAGCCTCGGCCGGCATCTGGGGCCAACGTCCTGACTTTC. Translating gives CASSLEPRPASGANVLTF.

The J gene is TRBJ1-3, the V gene TRBV30, with 10 nucleotides matching TRBD1. Losses at the gene ends were 2 bases for V and 4 bases for J; bases not matched to a gene: 11. Per germline, CDR1 GTSNPN and CDR2 SVGIG (reference sequence). The CDR3 sequence is 17 residues long. The CDR3 loop reads CAWSHHRDRGSGNTIYF. In nucleotides, the CDR3 is TGTGCCTGGAGTCATCACAGGGACAGGGGATCGGGAAACACCATATATTTT.

V and J are TRBV7-3 and TRBJ1-6; maybe TRBD1 (6 bases). The germline V gene encodes CDR1 SGHTA and CDR2 FQGTGA. The CDR3 totals 14 residues. Trimming took off 6 bases at V and 4 bases at J, with 10 bases between the two ends. The CDR3 DNA follows: TGTGCCAGCAGTCGGACAGATTATAATTCACCCCTCCACTTT. Amino acids: CASSRTDYNSPLHF. Complete variable domain (other parts from reference TRBV7-3 and TRBJ1-6): GAGVSQTPSNKVTEKGKYVELRCDPISGHTALYWYRQSLGQGPEFLIYFQGTGAADDSGLPNDRFFAVRPEGSVSTLKIQRTERGDSAVYLCASSRTDYNSPLHFGNGTRLTVT.